These T cell receptor beta chains were read from a single sample in a study of cytomegalovirus exposure and HLA in healthy donors. Clones were read by immunoSEQ multiplex PCR, and TCRdb kept only the in-frame ones, dropping some. The table has some 98,000 clones, about 88% seen once. The specimen was PBMCs. The receptors were gathered from a young man in good health and CMV-seropositive. The conserved cysteine and the conserved F or W are not part of the CDR3 here. Each record gives: V gene, J gene, CDR3 protein.

TRBV15	TRBJ1-5	ATSRDPVQGRSNQPQH
TRBV18	TRBJ2-1	ASSPLNRDEQF
TRBV6-5	TRBJ1-3	ASSYATGLGNTIY
TRBV4-3	TRBJ2-3	ASSQERAGGPDTQY
TRBV7-9	TRBJ1-2	ASRRQGGNYGYT
TRBV5-6	TRBJ2-5	ASSLYTSGSGETQY
TRBV7-8	TRBJ1-1	ASSHLRQGAEAF
TRBV28	TRBJ2-3	ASSFSPFVSTDTQY
TRBV5-1	TRBJ1-2	ASSLGQGSGYT
TRBV7-9	TRBJ1-1	ASSLEQGERTEAF
TRBV4-3	TRBJ2-3	ASSQDLTGGGTDTQY
TRBV5-1	TRBJ2-5	ASRTTNQETQY
TRBV7-2	TRBJ2-1	ASSLAGGLYNEQF
TRBV5-4	TRBJ2-7	ASSLFQGSYEQY
TRBV29-1	TRBJ1-2	SVEGRANYGYT
TRBV19	TRBJ2-1	ASSGGTSGSYEQF
TRBV4-2	TRBJ1-2	ASSQEGGQINYGYT